This TCR beta chain was captured by sequencing in a study of T cell responses to AZD1222 COVID-19 vaccine. The study's findings and limits: Possibly, clonal diversity was underestimated; donors were largely white British and included more females. After two AZD1222 doses, spike-specific TCR breadth and depth rose versus day 0.

Points on this clone: The antigen is not known.

Germline assignment: CDR1 SGHDT and CDR2 YYEEEE. The V gene lost 6 bases and the J gene lost 3 bases, with 10 bases spanning the gap. The CDR3 spans 13 residues. The protocol was immunoSEQ multiplex PCR, while the TCRdb copy is restricted to in-frame clones and leaves out a portion. The table lists just under 95,000 clones, approximately 90% of them singletons. This material consisted of peripheral blood, taken on day 0 of AZD1222 vaccination. The rearrangement uses TRBV5-6 and TRBJ2-1, with a weak D call TRBD1 (6 bases). The receptor comes from an adult in good health. The CDR3 sequence is CASTGRGYNEQFF. The CDR3 DNA reads as TGTGCCAGCACTGGCAGGGGCTACAATGAGCAGTTCTTC.